The 18 T cell receptor beta chains given below trace back to one sample, sequenced in a study of T cell clusters in autoimmune cytopenias (dated 2019 in TCRdb). The reads were generated on an Illumina MiSeq. Multiplex PCR with a touch-down protocol amplified TRB rearrangements, with the TRB-A and TRB-B primer pools combined in a single tube. TCRdb reprocessed the reads; each CDR3 protein sequence makes one entry, and DNA is unavailable. The table kept for this sample lists thousands of distinct CDR3 sequences. The ten biggest clones cover around 19% of the sample. TRB amplification used around 250 ng of peripheral blood genomic DNA, 30,000 to 40,000 genome equivalents, per sample. The sample was also linked to a second study, of T cell repertoires in aging, cancer and after chemotherapy.

The sample taken for sequencing was peripheral blood. The receptors were gathered from a human donor in good health.

This chain links TRBV11-2 with TRBJ1-1. The CDR3 is made up of 14 amino acids. CDR1 SGHAT and CDR2 FQNNGV come from the germline V gene. The CDR3 spells CASSLDLAMAEAFF.

This chain links TRBV6-4 with TRBJ1-2. Germline CDR1 MRHNA, CDR2 SNTAGT. This CDR3 contains 14 residues. CDR3 region: CASREAGRRGVYTF.

The chain couples TRBV12-3 or TRBV12-4 to TRBJ2-2. The CDR3 length is 15 residues. The CDR3 sequence: CASSLGEANTGELFF.

By frequency, this clonotype is medium-sized (0.01 to 0.1%). Here the CDR3 reads CASSRLAGSNEQFF. The chain joins TRBV14 to TRBJ2-1; lacking DNA, the TRBD2 call made by TCRdb goes unchecked. The CDR3 has 14 residues. Germline values: CDR1 SGHDN, CDR2 FVKESK.

The V gene is TRBV7-6, the J gene TRBJ1-5; TCRdb outputs TRBD1, but without DNA this stays unchecked. The CDR3 covers 16 residues. The germline gives CDR1 SGHVS, CDR2 FNYEAQ. The CDR3 region is CASSLEYRGKGQPQHF.

The CDR3: CASSLVRISGNTIYF. V gene TRBV11-2 combines with J gene TRBJ1-3. CDR1 is SGHAT, CDR2 FQNNGV, per germline. The length of the CDR3 is 15 residues. Together with reference TRBV11-2 and TRBJ1-3, the CDR3 gives the full variable domain: EAGVAQSPRYKIIEKRQSVAFWCNPISGHATLYWYQQILGQGPKLLIQFQNNGVVDDSQLPKDRFSAERLKGVDSTLKIQPAKLEDSAVYLCASSLVRISGNTIYFGEGSWLTVV.

The CDR3 loop reads CASSSRGAGDRTGYTF. The J gene is TRBJ1-2, the V gene TRBV12-3 or TRBV12-4; TCRdb's assignment of TRBD1 cannot be checked, as there is no DNA. CDR3 length: 16 amino acids.

Considering frequency, this clonotype is medium-sized. V usage is TRBV19 and J usage is TRBJ2-7; no DNA is available, so the TRBD1 call from TCRdb remains unchecked. This CDR3 is built from 14 residues. Per the germline V gene, CDR1 is LNHDA and CDR2 is SQIVND (reference sequence). The CDR3 spells CASSKGQGQGEQYF.

The rearrangement joins TRBV6-2 or TRBV6-3 to TRBJ1-5; as DNA is missing, the TRBD1 call by TCRdb cannot be tested. The CDR3 contains 13 residues. Looked up from germline, CDR1 is MNHEY and CDR2 is SVGEGT. This chain's CDR3 is CAVQGAPYQPQHF.

This clonotype counts as medium-sized (0.01 to 0.1%) by frequency. This sequence joins TRBV6-1 and TRBJ1-2; TCRdb's assignment of TRBD1 cannot be checked, as there is no DNA. The CDR3 contains 13 residues. Germline CDR1 reads MNHNS; CDR2 reads SASEGT. CDR3 sequence reads: CASSPQGADGYTF.

V usage is TRBV5-6 and J usage is TRBJ1-1; lacking DNA, the TRBD1 call made by TCRdb goes unchecked. This CDR3 region has 14 residues. Germline-derived CDR1 and CDR2 are SGHDT and YYEEEE. The chain's CDR3 is CASSLGGSAFGAFF.

In terms of frequency, this clonotype is medium-sized. This chain joins TRBV12-3 or TRBV12-4 and TRBJ1-2; TCRdb gives TRBD1 as the D gene, but with no DNA this cannot be confirmed. The CDR3 extends over 14 amino acids. CDR3 sequence: CASSPGSVEYGYTF.

The chain employs TRBV20-1 and TRBJ2-7; the D call of TRBD1 rests on TCRdb alone, since no DNA is present to check it. The length of the CDR3 is 14 residues. Germline V lookup: CDR1 DFQATT, CDR2 SNEGSKA (reference sequence). This chain's CDR3 is CSARDQYRGYEQYF.

This clonotype is deemed medium-sized by its frequency. CDR3 in amino acids: CASSITAGAGTGELFF. J is TRBJ2-2 and V is TRBV19; no DNA is available, so the TRBD1 call from TCRdb remains unchecked. Germline V gene sequence: CDR1 LNHDA, CDR2 SQIVND (reference sequence). The CDR3 is made up of 16 amino acids. The full variable domain, completed using reference TRBV19 and TRBJ2-2, is DGGITQSPKYLFRKEGQNVTLSCEQNLNHDAMYWYRQDPGQGLRLIYYSQIVNDFQKGDIAEGYSVSREKKESFPLTVTSAQKNPTAFYLCASSITAGAGTGELFFGEGSRLTVL.

By frequency, this clonotype is medium-sized. This rearrangement joins TRBV6-1 to TRBJ2-5; TCRdb's assignment of TRBD1 cannot be checked, as there is no DNA. The CDR3 loop spans 13 amino acids. Germline values: CDR1 MNHNS, CDR2 SASEGT. The CDR3 is CASSEQGGETQYF.

The CDR3: CASSQGPAGGPYNEQFF. The chain carries TRBV4-1 and TRBJ2-1. This CDR3 is 17 amino acids long. CDR1 and CDR2 (germline): MGHRA, YSYEKL.

This sequence joins TRBV6-5 and TRBJ1-2; TCRdb's D call of TRBD1 is untestable without DNA. This CDR3 has 13 amino acids. Germline V CDR1 and CDR2: MNHEY, SVGAGI. CDR3 sequence reads: CASSGQGAGGYTF.

V is TRBV6-5 and J is TRBJ1-4. The germline V gene has CDR1 MNHEY and CDR2 SVGAGI. The CDR3 length is 16 residues. The CDR3 reads CASSYSLGNPNEKLFF.